The next 13 T cell receptor beta chains were all read from a single sample in a study of identical twins. TCRdb passed the 5' RACE reads through MiXCR, listing each CDR3 protein once. This sample has some 730,000 distinct CDR3 sequences, with about 20% found just once. This same sample was also taken into another study, of T cells expressing NK-cell markers.

The specimen was PBMCs. Every receptor here comes from a young woman in good health.

The V call is TRBV5-4, the J call TRBJ2-1, with D perhaps TRBD2 (6 bases). There are 16 residues in the CDR3. Germline V gives CDR1 SGHNT, CDR2 YYREEE (reference sequence). V lost 3 bases and J 7 bases, leaving 20 bases between the germline ends. The CDR3 DNA follows: TGTGCCAGCAGCTCCGAAGGTCGTGGGGGGAGGAATGAGCAGTTCTTC. It is translated as CASSSEGRGGRNEQFF.

This clonotype has at least ten counts. V and J are TRBV12-3 or TRBV12-4 and TRBJ1-1; D not certain. V dropped 6 bases and J dropped 8 bases, with 13 bases sitting between them. The CDR3 sequence is 12 residues long. The CDR3 sequence: CASSNLRVEAFF. The CDR3 DNA reads as TGTGCCAGCAGCAACCTTCGGGTCGAAGCTTTCTTT.

This clonotype appeared a few times. The V call is TRBV20-1, the J call TRBJ1-6, with D possibly matching TRBD1 (5 bases). Germline CDR1 is DFQATT and CDR2 is SNEGSKA (reference sequence). CDR3 length: 14 amino acids. The V gene lost 0 bases and the J gene lost 6 bases, with 9 bases spanning the gap. CDR3 protein: CSAREAGSNSPLHF. CDR3 bases: TGCAGTGCTAGAGAAGCAGGGTCTAATTCACCCCTCCACTTT.

This clonotype was recorded a few times. The V call is TRBV7-9, the J call TRBJ2-5; the D is unclear. The germline CDR1 and CDR2 sequences are SEHNR and FQNEAQ (reference sequence). Trimming removed 3 bases from V and 8 bases from J, with 13 bases in between. The CDR3 totals 13 residues. CDR3 sequence (DNA): TGTGCCAGCAGCTTTAGCTCCTCGGGTACCCAGTACTTC. It yields the protein CASSFSSSGTQYF.

The J gene is TRBJ1-1, the V gene TRBV20-1, with a weak D call TRBD1 (5 bases). The V gene lost 5 bases and the J gene lost 4 bases, with 17 bases spanning the gap. CDR1 DFQATT and CDR2 SNEGSKA come from the germline V gene (reference sequence). The CDR3 is 14 residues long. The CDR3 here is CSARAPRESTEAFF. In DNA, the CDR3 is TGCAGTGCTCGGGCCCCCAGGGAGTCCACTGAAGCTTTCTTT.

This clonotype occurred a few times. The chain is built from TRBV5-1 and TRBJ1-6, with a weak D call TRBD1 (6 bases). The CDR3 runs to 14 residues. Germline V gene data show CDR1 as SGHRS and CDR2 as YFSETQ. The V gene lost 0 bases and the J gene lost 7 bases, with 8 bases spanning the gap. The DNA for the CDR3 is TGCGCCAGCAGCTTGGTTGACAGGAATTCACCCCTCCACTTT. Translation gives CASSLVDRNSPLHF.

This clonotype was seen a handful of times. This chain joins TRBV5-6 and TRBJ2-2, with 7 bases lining up with TRBD2. The ends lost 3 bases at V and 5 bases at J; junction bases unmatched: 13. This CDR3 comprises 17 residues. Germline loops: CDR1 SGHDT, CDR2 YYEEEE. The CDR3 sequence is CASSWSRLAELTGELFF. The DNA of the CDR3 is TGTGCCAGCAGCTGGTCCAGGCTAGCGGAGTTAACCGGGGAGCTGTTTTTT. The full variable domain, in which reference TRBV5-6 and TRBJ2-2 provide the parts outside the CDR3, is DAGVTQSPTHLIKTRGQQVTLRCSPKSGHDTVSWYQQALGQGPQFIFQYYEEEERQRGNFPDRFSGHQFPNYSSELNVNALLLGDSALYLCASSWSRLAELTGELFFGEGSRLTVL.

The chain employs TRBV7-2 and TRBJ2-1; perhaps TRBD2 as D (6 bases). The CDR3 spans 15 residues. V lost 1 base and J 5 bases, leaving 12 bases between the germline ends. Germline CDR1 SGHTA, CDR2 FQGNSA. The DNA of the CDR3 is TGTGCCAGCAGCTTAGTGGGACTGCCGAACAATGAGCAGTTCTTC. This gives the protein CASSLVGLPNNEQFF.

V and J are TRBV20-1 and TRBJ1-1, with 8 positions matching TRBD1. Germline CDR1 DFQATT, CDR2 SNEGSKA (reference sequence). J lost 1 base, V lost 3 bases, and 7 bases had no gene match. The CDR3 has 15 residues. The CDR3 DNA follows: TGCAGTGCTAGCCACGGGACAGGAAGGAACACTGAAGCTTTCTTT. It yields the protein CSASHGTGRNTEAFF.

This clonotype was recorded a few times. The chain employs TRBV25-1 and TRBJ2-3; D might be TRBD1 (5 bases). V was pared by 5 bases and J by 1 base, with 13 bases between. CDR3 size: 15 residues. Germline-derived CDR1 and CDR2 are MGHDK and SYGVNS. For the CDR3, the DNA is TGTGCCAGCAGTAGGGGTGGTGCGGGCACAGATACGCAGTATTTT. Translation: CASSRGGAGTDTQYF.

This clonotype was seen many times. This chain connects TRBV7-2 to TRBJ1-6, with D possibly matching TRBD1 (5 bases). Germline loops: CDR1 SGHTA, CDR2 FQGNSA. Trimming cost V 0 bases and J 6 bases, with 15 bases left between them. The CDR3 totals 17 residues. CDR3 DNA: TGTGCCAGCAGCTTAGCCCACTGGGGACGAGTTAATTCACCCCTCCACTTT. Its translation is CASSLAHWGRVNSPLHF.

The chain employs TRBV6-1 and TRBJ1-2, with unresolved D. The CDR3 is 13 amino acids. In germline, CDR1 is MNHNS, CDR2 SASEGT. Trimming took 6 bases from V and 1 from J, leaving 9 bases between them. The DNA of the CDR3 is TGTGCCAGCAGCCGTCAGTATAACTATGGCTACACCTTC. It is translated as CASSRQYNYGYTF.

This clonotype turned up a few times. The V and J genes are TRBV9 and TRBJ2-1; D not resolved. V dropped 4 bases and J dropped 4 bases, with 18 bases sitting between them. The CDR3 runs to 16 residues. CDR1 is SGDLS, CDR2 YYNGEE, per germline. In DNA form, the CDR3 reads TGTGCCAGCAGCCCCGCGTCTGCACCCGATTACAATGAGCAGTTCTTC. Amino acids: CASSPASAPDYNEQFF.